This T cell receptor (beta chain) was captured in a study of low-dose radiotherapy and immunotherapy resistance in tumors. Alpha and beta chains were covered, as first-strand cDNA relied on TRAV- and TRBV-specific primers. TCRs were put through 15 to 25 PCR cycles of amplification with Phusion. A constant-region primer and the V-primer adapter served as the primer pair. Via MiXCR, TCRdb re-called the reads, giving one row per CDR3 protein. The top ten hold about 7% of the sample, which has some 57,000 distinct CDR3 sequences, about 23% seen once. Described time point: after trial treatment. Treatment reported: LDRT plus nivolumab, ipilimumab, low-dose cyclophosphamide and aspirin (RACIN trial). The study gave donors nivolumab, ipilimumab, aspirin, low-dose cyclophosphamide and low-dose radiotherapy. Germline V gene sequence: CDR1 SNHLY, CDR2 FYNNEI. There are 17 residues in the CDR3. The ends lost 1 base at V and 0 bases at J; junction bases unmatched: 7.

The chain employs TRBV2 and TRBJ2-3; the match to TRBD1 covers 7 bases. The starting material was PBMCs, obtained after low-dose radiotherapy plus immunotherapy. This receptor was taken from a male donor with prostate cancer. The CDR3 spells CASSEERAGGSTDTQYF. CDR3 nucleotides: TGTGCCAGCAGTGAAGAAAGGGCAGGGGGAAGCACAGATACGCAGTATTTT. The variable domain in full, completed from reference TRBV2 and TRBJ2-3, reads EPEVTQTPSHQVTQMGQEVILRCVPISNHLYFYWYRQILGQKVEFLVSFYNNEISEKSEIFDDQFSVERPDGSNFTLKIRSTKLEDSAMYFCASSEERAGGSTDTQYFGPGTRLTVL.